The subject of this entry is one T cell receptor beta chain. The antigen is unknown. The sample originates from a study of T cell responses to AZD1222 COVID-19 vaccine. General study findings and limits: Only after the peak T cell response were repertoires sampled. Spike as a whole was targeted by vaccine-associated CD4 TCRs, dominant at 160-218 and 743-854. The donor group comprised mostly white British people and more females; the analysis possibly underestimated clonal diversity.

Produced via immunoSEQ multiplex PCR; TCRdb's table is partial and in-frame only. This table holds fewer than 90,000 clones, roughly 88% found once. Trimming stripped 0 bases from V and 5 bases from J, with 11 bases between. There are 14 residues in the CDR3. Germline V gives CDR1 SGHDT, CDR2 YYEEEE. The TCR was taken from an adult in good health. The sequenced sample was peripheral blood, obtained on day 0 of AZD1222 vaccination. V usage is TRBV5-6 and J usage is TRBJ1-2, with a weak D call TRBD1 (5 bases). CDR3 in DNA: TGTGCCAGCAGCTTGGTGGGGGTCGGGTATGGCTACACCTTC. Translating gives CASSLVGVGYGYTF.